This TCR beta chain is from a study of lymphopenia after photon versus proton radiotherapy. Regarding the study as a whole: Survival link was tested only in deceased patients; proton benefit remains a possibility. Oligoclonal CD8+ Temra expansion after nadir drove photon patients' diversity drop. Relative stability marked proton patients; photon patients lost diversity and naive cells.

Note on this clone: Its target is unknown.

Libraries were prepared by immunoSEQ multiplex PCR; TCRdb keeps only in-frame clonotypes and omits some of them. The data show roughly 40,000 clones, about four fifths seen once. Trimming cost V 4 bases and J 5 bases, with 20 bases left between them. The CDR3 sequence is 16 residues long. Germline V gene lookup returns CDR1 SQVTM and CDR2 ANQGSEA. The source of this sequence is a woman in her 70s with pancreatic cancer. Sequenced material: peripheral blood, taken from a patient treated with proton-based radiotherapy. This chain connects TRBV29-1 to TRBJ1-4; D gene uncertain. CDR3 residues: CSVAVKGSALNEKLFF. CDR3 sequence (DNA): TGCAGCGTTGCGGTTAAGGGTTCGGCCTTAAATGAAAAACTGTTTTTT.